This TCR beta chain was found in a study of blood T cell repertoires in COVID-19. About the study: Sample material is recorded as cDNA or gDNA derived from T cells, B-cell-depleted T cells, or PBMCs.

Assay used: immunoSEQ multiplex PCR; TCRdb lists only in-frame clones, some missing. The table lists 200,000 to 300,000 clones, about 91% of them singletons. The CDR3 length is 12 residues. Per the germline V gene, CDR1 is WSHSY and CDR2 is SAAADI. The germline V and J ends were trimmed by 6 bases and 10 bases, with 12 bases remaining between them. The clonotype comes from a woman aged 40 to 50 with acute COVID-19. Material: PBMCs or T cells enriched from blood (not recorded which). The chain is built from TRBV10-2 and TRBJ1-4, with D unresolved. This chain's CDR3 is CASSLSGVKLFF. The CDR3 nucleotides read TGCGCCAGCAGCCTCAGCGGGGTAAAACTGTTTTTT.